Listed here is a single T cell receptor (beta chain). In germline, CDR1 is MDHEN, CDR2 SYDVKM. CDR3 length equals 15 residues. V shed 6 bases, J shed 8 bases, and the junction held 11 bases outside the gene matches. The data stem from a study of beta chain features in type 1 diabetes. Every isolated RNA sample was fully reverse transcribed, so sequencing captured expressed TCRB transcripts. The method was immunoSEQ multiplex PCR; TCRdb's version includes in-frame clones alone and lacks a portion of them. In the table there are more than 150,000 clones, around 10% of which are singletons. The sequence was obtained from a man aged 18-30 years in good health. This chain uses TRBV28 with TRBJ2-1; 9 bases fit TRBD1. The sequencing sample was made of central memory CD4+ T cells from blood. This CDR3 is CASSSGQGKLDEQFF. The CDR3 region has the DNA TGTGCCAGCAGCTCTGGACAGGGGAAGTTAGATGAGCAGTTCTTC.